This T cell receptor (beta chain) was recorded in a study of neurological immune-mediated disorders. CDR1 SGHDT and CDR2 YYEEEE come from the germline V gene. Trimming pared 4 bases from V and 5 bases from J, leaving 6 bases between. The CDR3 length is 11 residues. Concerning this clonotype itself: As yet, its antigen is unknown.

Over 190 million TCR-beta sequences from 15-18 subjects came from every sequencing run. Using its own MiXCR run on the 5' RACE reads, TCRdb lists one record per CDR3 protein. Among fewer than 55,000 distinct CDR3 sequences listed, about 6% were seen once. Points from the study as a whole: Multiple sclerosis patients had less TCR clonal expansion than even healthy controls, unlike HTLV-1-associated myelopathy.

This chain joins TRBV5-6 and TRBJ1-1, with D unclear. The sample was CD4+ T cells from blood. This clonotype was sampled from a woman between 35 and 50 years old in good health. The DNA for the CDR3 is TGTGCCAGCAGCGCAAGAACTGAAGCTTTCTTT. The encoded protein is CASSARTEAFF.